This TCR beta chain stems from a study of T cell responses to AZD1222 COVID-19 vaccine. Findings and caveats of the study: Nearly half of spike-specific TCRs reportedly target variant regions that are unmutated in the B.1.351 and B.1.1.7 variants.

About this clone: No antigen is known for it.

The CDR3 sequence is 17 residues long. V dropped 6 bases and J dropped 0; count of bases not matched to a gene: 11. Germline CDR1 is SGHTA and CDR2 is FQGNSA. TCRdb's copy holds only in-frame clones and misses some; the assay was immunoSEQ multiplex PCR. The sample lists 160,000 or so clones; about 85% were seen once. Specimen: peripheral blood, collected after recovery from COVID-19. The chain links TRBV7-2 to TRBJ2-4; 7 bases are a match to TRBD1. The TCR sequence derives from an adult who had recovered from COVID-19. The CDR3, as DNA: TGTGCCAGCAGTTCACCTACAGGGGCCCTAGCCAAAAACATTCAGTACTTC. Its translation is CASSSPTGALAKNIQYF.